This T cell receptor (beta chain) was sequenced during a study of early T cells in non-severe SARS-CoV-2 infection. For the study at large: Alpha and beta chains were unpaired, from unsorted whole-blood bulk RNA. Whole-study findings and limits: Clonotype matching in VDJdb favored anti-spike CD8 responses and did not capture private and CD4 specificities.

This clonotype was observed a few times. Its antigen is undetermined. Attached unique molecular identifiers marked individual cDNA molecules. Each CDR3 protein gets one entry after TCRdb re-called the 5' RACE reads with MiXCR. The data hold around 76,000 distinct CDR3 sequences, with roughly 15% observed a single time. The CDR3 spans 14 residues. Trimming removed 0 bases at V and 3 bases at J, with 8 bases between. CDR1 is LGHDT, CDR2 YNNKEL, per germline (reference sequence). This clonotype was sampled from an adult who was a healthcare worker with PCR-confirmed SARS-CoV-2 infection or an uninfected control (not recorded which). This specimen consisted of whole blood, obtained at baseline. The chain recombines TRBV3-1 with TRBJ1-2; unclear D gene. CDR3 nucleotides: TGTGCCAGCAGCCAAGATATCGGGGACTATGGCTACACCTTC. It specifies CASSQDIGDYGYTF.